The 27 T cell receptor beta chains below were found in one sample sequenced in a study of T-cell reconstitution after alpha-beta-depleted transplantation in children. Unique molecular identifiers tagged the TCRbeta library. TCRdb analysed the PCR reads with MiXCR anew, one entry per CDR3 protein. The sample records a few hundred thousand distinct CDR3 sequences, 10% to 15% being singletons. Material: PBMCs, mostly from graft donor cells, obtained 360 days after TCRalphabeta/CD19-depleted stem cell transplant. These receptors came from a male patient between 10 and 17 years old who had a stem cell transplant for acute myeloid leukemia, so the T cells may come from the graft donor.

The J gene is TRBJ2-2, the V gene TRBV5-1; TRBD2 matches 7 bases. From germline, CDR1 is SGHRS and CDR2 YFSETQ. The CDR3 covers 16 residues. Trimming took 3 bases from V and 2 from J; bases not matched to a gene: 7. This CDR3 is CASSSRTSYNTGELFF. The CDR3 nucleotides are TGCGCCAGCAGCTCGAGGACTAGTTATAACACCGGGGAGCTGTTTTTT.

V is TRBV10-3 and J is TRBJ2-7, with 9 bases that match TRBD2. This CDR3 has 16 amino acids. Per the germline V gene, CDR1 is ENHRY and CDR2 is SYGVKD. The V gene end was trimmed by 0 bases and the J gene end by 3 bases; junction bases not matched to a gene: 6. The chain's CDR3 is CAISESVTSGNYEQYF. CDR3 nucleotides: TGTGCCATCAGTGAGTCGGTGACTAGCGGCAACTACGAGCAGTACTTC.

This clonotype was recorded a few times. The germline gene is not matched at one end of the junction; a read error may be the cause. CDR3 loop: CASSTAQIF. CDR3 nucleotide sequence: TGTGCCAGCAGCACTGCCCAGATCTTC. The chain links TRBV7-3 to TRBJ2-1; D remains unclear. CDR3 length: 9 residues. Germline V gene data show CDR1 as SGHTA and CDR2 as FQGTGA.

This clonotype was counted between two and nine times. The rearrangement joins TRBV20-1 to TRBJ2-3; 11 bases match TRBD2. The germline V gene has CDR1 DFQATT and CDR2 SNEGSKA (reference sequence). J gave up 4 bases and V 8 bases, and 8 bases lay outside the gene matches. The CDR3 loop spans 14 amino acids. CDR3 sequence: CSFIISGRADTQYF. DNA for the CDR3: TGCAGTTTCATCATTAGCGGGAGGGCAGATACGCAGTATTTT.

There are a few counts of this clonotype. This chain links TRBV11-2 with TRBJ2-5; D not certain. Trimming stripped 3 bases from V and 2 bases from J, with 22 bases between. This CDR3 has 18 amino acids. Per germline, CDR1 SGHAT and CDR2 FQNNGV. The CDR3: CASSLIHPAGKGQETQYF. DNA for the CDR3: TGTGCCAGCAGCTTGATTCACCCGGCAGGCAAGGGACAAGAGACCCAGTACTTC.

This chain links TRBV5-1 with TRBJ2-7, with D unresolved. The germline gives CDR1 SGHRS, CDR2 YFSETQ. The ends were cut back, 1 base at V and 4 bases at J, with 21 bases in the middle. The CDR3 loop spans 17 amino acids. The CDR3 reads CASSLTVMSSFPYEQYF. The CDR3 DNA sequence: TGCGCCAGCAGCTTGACGGTTATGTCCTCCTTCCCATACGAGCAGTACTTC.

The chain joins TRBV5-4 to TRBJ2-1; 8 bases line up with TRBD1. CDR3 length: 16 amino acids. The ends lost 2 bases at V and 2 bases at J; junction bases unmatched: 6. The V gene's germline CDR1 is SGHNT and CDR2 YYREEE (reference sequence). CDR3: CASSFDRGLAYNEQFF. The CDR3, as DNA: TGTGCCAGCAGCTTTGACAGGGGTTTGGCCTACAATGAGCAGTTCTTC.

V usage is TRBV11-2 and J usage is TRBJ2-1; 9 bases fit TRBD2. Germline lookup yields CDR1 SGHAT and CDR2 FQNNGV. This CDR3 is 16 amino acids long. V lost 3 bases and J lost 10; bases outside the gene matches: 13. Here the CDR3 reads CASSLGPLAGSWEQFF. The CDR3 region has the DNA TGTGCCAGCAGCTTGGGGCCTCTAGCGGGATCATGGGAGCAGTTCTTC.

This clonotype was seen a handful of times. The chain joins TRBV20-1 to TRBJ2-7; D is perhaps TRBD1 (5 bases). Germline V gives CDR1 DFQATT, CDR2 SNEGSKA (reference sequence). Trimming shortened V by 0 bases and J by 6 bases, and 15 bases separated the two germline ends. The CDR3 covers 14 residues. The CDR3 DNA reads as TGCAGTGCTAGAGATCAAGCCAGGGTAAGCGAGCAGTACTTC. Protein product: CSARDQARVSEQYF.

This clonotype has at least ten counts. The CDR3 sequence: CASSTSGPGYEQYF. The CDR3 DNA reads TGTGCCAGCAGCACAAGCGGACCGGGCTACGAGCAGTACTTC. The rearrangement uses TRBV7-2 and TRBJ2-7; D is perhaps TRBD2 (5 bases). V was pared by 5 bases and J by 3 bases, with 14 bases between. The CDR3 totals 14 residues. Germline lookup yields CDR1 SGHTA and CDR2 FQGNSA.

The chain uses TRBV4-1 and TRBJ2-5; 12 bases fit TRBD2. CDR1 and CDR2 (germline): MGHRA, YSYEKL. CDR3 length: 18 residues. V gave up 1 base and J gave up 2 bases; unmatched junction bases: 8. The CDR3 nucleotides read TGCGCCAGCAGCCAAGTCTTCCTAGCGGGAGGGTATCAAGAGACCCAGTACTTC. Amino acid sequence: CASSQVFLAGGYQETQYF.

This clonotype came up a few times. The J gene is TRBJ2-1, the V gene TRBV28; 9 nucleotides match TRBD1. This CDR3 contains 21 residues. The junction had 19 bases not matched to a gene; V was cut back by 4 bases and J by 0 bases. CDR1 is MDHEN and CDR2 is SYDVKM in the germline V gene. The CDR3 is CASSWGSDRGPKSSSYNEQFF. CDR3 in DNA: TGTGCCAGCAGTTGGGGGTCGGACAGGGGTCCAAAGAGTAGCTCCTACAATGAGCAGTTCTTC.

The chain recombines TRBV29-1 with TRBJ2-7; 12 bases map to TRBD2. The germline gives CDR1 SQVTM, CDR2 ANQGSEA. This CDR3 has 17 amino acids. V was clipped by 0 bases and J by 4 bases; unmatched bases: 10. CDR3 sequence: CSVEDPSTSGSLYEQYF. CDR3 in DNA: TGCAGCGTTGAAGATCCCTCGACTAGCGGGAGTCTTTACGAGCAGTACTTC.

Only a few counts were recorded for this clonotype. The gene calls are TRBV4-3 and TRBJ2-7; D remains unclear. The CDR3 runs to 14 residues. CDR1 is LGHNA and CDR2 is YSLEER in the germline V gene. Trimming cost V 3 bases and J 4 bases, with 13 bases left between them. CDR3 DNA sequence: TGCGCCAGCAGCCATCGGACCTATTCTTACGAGCAGTACTTC. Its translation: CASSHRTYSYEQYF.

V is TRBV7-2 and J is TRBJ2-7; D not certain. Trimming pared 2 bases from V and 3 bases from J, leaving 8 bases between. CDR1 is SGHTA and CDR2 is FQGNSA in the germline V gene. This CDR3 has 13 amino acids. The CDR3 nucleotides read TGTGCCAGCAGCTTAAGGGCGGTCTACGAGCAGTACTTC. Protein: CASSLRAVYEQYF.

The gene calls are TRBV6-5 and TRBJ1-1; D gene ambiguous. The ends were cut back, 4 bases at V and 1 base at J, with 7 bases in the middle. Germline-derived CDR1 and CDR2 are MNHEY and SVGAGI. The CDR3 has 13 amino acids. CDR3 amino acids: CASSWNKNTEAFF. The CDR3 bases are TGTGCCAGCAGTTGGAACAAGAACACTGAAGCTTTCTTT.

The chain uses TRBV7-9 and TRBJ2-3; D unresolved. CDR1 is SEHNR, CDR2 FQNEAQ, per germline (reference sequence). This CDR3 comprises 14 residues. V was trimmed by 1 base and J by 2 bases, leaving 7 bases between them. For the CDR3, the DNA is TGTGCCAGCAGCTTAGAAGGCACCACAGATACGCAGTATTTT. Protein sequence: CASSLEGTTDTQYF.

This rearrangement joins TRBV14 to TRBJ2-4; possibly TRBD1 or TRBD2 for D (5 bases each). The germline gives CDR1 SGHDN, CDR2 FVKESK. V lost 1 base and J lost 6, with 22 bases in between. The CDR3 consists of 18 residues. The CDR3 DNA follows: TGTGCCAGCAGCCAAGTGCGATCAGGGTCCGCACTAGGAAACATTCAGTACTTC. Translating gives CASSQVRSGSALGNIQYF.

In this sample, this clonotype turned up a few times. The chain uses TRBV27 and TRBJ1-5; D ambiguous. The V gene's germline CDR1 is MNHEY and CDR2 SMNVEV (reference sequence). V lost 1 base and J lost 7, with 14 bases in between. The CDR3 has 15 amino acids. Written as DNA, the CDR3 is TGTGCCAGCAGTTTATTGGACGGGGAAGGACAGCCCCAGCATTTT. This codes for CASSLLDGEGQPQHF.

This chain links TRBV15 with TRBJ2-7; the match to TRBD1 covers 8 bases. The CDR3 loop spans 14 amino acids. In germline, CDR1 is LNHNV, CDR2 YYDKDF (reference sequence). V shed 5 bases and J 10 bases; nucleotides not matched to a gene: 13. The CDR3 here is CATSESGQGVEQYF. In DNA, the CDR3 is TGTGCCACCAGCGAGTCCGGACAGGGTGTGGAACAGTACTTC.

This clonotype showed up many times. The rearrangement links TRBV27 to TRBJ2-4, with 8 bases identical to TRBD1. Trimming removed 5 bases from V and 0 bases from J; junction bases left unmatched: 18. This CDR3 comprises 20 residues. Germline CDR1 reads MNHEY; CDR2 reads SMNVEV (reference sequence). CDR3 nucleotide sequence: TGTGCCAGCAGTCTCTACGCCCCCGGGACAGGCGATCTAGCCAAAAACATTCAGTACTTC. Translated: CASSLYAPGTGDLAKNIQYF.

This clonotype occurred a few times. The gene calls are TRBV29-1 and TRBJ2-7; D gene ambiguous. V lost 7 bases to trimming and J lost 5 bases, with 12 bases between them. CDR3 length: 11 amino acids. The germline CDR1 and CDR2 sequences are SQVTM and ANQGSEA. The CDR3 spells CSAHGYHEQYF. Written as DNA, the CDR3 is TGCAGCGCCCACGGGTACCACGAGCAGTACTTC.

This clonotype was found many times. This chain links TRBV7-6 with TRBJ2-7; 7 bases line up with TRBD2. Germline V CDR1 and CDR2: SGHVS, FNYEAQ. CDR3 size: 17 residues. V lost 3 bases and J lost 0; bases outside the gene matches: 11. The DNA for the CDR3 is TGTGCCAGCAGCTTTTGGGCTAGCGGTAATAGCTCCTACGAGCAGTACTTC. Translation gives CASSFWASGNSSYEQYF.

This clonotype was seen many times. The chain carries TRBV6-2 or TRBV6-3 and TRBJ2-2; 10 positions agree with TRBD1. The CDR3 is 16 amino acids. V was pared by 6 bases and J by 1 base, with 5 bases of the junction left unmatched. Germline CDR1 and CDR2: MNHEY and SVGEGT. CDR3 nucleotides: TGTGCCAGCAGGAAGGACAGGGGGGAGAACACCGGGGAGCTGTTTTTT. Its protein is CASRKDRGENTGELFF.

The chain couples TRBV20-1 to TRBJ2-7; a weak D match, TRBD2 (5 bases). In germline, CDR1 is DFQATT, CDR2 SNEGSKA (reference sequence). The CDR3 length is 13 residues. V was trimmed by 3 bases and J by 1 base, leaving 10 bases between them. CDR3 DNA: TGCAGTGCTAGGAGGGAAGGATCCTACGAGCAGTACTTC. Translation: CSARREGSYEQYF.

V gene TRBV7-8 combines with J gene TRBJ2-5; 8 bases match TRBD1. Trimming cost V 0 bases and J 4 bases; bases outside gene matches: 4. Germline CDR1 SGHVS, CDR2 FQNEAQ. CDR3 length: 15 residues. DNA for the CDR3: TGTGCCAGCAGCTTAGCTTGGACAGGGTCAGAGACCCAGTACTTC. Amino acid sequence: CASSLAWTGSETQYF.

The CDR3: CASSPYLTGELFF. The CDR3 coding sequence is TGTGCCAGCAGCCCATACCTGACCGGGGAGCTGTTTTTT. The chain employs TRBV7-3 and TRBJ2-2; D gene unclear. Trimming removed 5 bases at V and 5 bases at J, with 9 bases between. Germline CDR1 is SGHTA and CDR2 is FQGTGA. The CDR3 contains 13 residues.